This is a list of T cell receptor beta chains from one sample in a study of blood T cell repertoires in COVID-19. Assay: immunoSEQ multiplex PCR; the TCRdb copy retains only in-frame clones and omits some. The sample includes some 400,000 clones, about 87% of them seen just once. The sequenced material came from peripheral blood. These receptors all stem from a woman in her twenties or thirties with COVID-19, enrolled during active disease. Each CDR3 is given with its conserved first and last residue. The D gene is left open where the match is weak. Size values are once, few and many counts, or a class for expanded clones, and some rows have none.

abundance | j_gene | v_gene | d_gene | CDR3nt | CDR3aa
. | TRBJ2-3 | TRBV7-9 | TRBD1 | TGTGCCAGCAGCCCGACAGGGTTCGCAGATACGCAGTATTTT | CASSPTGFADTQYF
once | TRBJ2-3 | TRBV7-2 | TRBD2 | TGTGCCAGCAGCCGTAGACTAGCGGGAGGCACAGATACGCAGTATTTT | CASSRRLAGGTDTQYF
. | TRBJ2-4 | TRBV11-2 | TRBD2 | TGTGCCAGCAGCCCTCGACTAGCGGGGCTGGATAACATTCAGTACTTC | CASSPRLAGLDNIQYF
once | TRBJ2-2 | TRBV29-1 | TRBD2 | TGCAGCGTCCGACTAGCGGAACTCGCGAACACCGGGGAGCTGTTTTTT | CSVRLAELANTGELFF
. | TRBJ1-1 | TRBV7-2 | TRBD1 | TGTGCCAGCAGCCCCAGGGGGACAGACACTGAAGCTTTCTTT | CASSPRGTDTEAFF
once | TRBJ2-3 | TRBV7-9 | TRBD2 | TGTGCCAGCAGACTAGCGGCTAGCACAGATACGCAGTATTTT | CASRLAASTDTQYF
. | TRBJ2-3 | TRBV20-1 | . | TGCAGTGCTTACTACACAGATACGCAGTATTTT | CSAYYTDTQYF
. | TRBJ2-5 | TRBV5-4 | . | TGTGCCAGCAGCCTGACCCAAGCGGGTCAAGAGACCCAGTACTTC | CASSLTQAGQETQYF
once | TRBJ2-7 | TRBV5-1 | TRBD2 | TGCGCCAGCAGCTTTAGCGGGCTGCTTTCAGAGCAGTACTTC | CASSFSGLLSEQYF
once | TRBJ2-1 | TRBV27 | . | TGTGCCAGCAGTTTATCGGCCGTCAATGAGCAGTTCTTC | CASSLSAVNEQFF
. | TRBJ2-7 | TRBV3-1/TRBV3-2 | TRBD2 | TGTGCCAGCAGCCCCTTACCGAGCGGGAACGCCTACGAGCAGTACTTC | CASSPLPSGNAYEQYF
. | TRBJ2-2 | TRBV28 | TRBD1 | TGTGCCAGCAGTTTGGGACAGGGGGTATGGGAGAACACCGGGGAGCTGTTTTTT | CASSLGQGVWENTGELFF
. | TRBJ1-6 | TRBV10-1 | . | TGCGCCAGCCAGGGGAGGGTTAATTCACCCCTCCACTTT | CASQGRVNSPLHF
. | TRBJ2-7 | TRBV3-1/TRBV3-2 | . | TGTGCCAGCAGCCAAACACGGGAGGGGGTTTGGACAGGCGACTACGAGCAGTACTTC | CASSQTREGVWTGDYEQYF
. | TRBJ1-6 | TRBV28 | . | TGTGCCAGTCTTTCGACTCCTCAAAATTCACCCCTCCACTTT | CASLSTPQNSPLHF
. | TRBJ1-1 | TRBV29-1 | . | TGCAGCGTTGAAGTAGGAGGCATGAACACTGAAGCTTTCTTT | CSVEVGGMNTEAFF
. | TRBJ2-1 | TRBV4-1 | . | TGCGCCAGCAGCCGCTTGACGGGAAGCTCCTACAATGAGCAGTTCTTC | CASSRLTGSSYNEQFF
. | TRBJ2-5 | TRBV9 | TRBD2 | TGTGCCAGCAGCGGGGGACTAGCGGGAGTTGAGACCCAGTACTTC | CASSGGLAGVETQYF
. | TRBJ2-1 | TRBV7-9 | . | TGTGCCAGCAGCTTAGGCGGGGCGGGGCCGGCCTACAATGAGCAGTTCTTC | CASSLGGAGPAYNEQFF
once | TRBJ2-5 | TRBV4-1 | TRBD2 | TGCGCCAGCAGCCGAGGGTCAGCGGGAGTTTTGGGGGGGGAGACCCAGTACTTC | CASSRGSAGVLGGETQYF
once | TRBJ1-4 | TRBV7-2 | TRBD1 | TGTGCCAGCAGCTCGGACAGGGGAGGAGAAAAACTGTTTTTT | CASSSDRGGEKLFF
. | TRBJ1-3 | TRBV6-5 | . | TGTGCCAGCAGTTCTCCCGGGGGAAACACCATATATTTT | CASSSPGGNTIYF
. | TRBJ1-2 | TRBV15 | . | TGTGCCACCAGCCTCTCGAAGGGGGGGTGGGATGGCTACACCTTC | CATSLSKGGWDGYTF
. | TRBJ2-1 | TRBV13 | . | TGTGCCAGCAGCTCTCAGGGTGGTGAGCAGTTCTTC | CASSSQGGEQFF
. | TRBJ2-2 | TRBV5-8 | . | TGTGCCAGCAGCTTCTACTCAGGCGGAGGCGGGGAGCTGTTTTTT | CASSFYSGGGGELFF
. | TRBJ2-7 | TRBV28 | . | TGTGCCAGCAGTTCGCCTGGCAGCCGGGGACACTACGAGCAGTACTTC | CASSSPGSRGHYEQYF
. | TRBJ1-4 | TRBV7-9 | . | TGTGCCAGCAGCTTAGTGGCAGCTAATGAAAAACTGTTTTTT | CASSLVAANEKLFF
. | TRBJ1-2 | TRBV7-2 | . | TGTGCCAGCAGCTTAGAGATGGCCAGGGGACACTATGGCTACACCTTC | CASSLEMARGHYGYTF
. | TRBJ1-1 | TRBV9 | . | TGTGCCAGCAGCCCTCATACGAACGGGGGATCTGAAGCTTTCTTT | CASSPHTNGGSEAFF
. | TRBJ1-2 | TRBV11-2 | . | TGTGCCAGCAGCTTAGCAACCCGGAGCCCCAGGGGACCGTACTATGGCTACACCTTC | CASSLATRSPRGPYYGYTF
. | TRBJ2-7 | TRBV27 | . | TGTGCCAGCAGCCTTTTAGACAGGTTCCACGAGCAGTACTTC | CASSLLDRFHEQYF
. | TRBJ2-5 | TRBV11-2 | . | TGTGCCAGCAGCTTAGATATGACTCCAGAGACCCAGTACTTC | CASSLDMTPETQYF
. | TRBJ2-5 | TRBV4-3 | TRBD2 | TGCGCCAGCAGCCACGGGACTAGCGGCAAAGAGACCCAGTACTTC | CASSHGTSGKETQYF
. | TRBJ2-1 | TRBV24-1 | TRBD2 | TGTGCCACCAGTGACGCGTCTTTAAGCGGGAGCTCCTACAATGAGCAGTTCTTC | CATSDASLSGSSYNEQFF
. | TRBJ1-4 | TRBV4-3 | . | TGCGCCAGCAGCCAAGATGGGCCCTCGGGGGGGAGTGAAAAACTGTTTTTT | CASSQDGPSGGSEKLFF
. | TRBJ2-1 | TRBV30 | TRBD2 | TGTGCCTGGAGTGTTTGGTCGGGACTAGCGGGAGGTGTCAATGAGCAGTTCTTC | CAWSVWSGLAGGVNEQFF
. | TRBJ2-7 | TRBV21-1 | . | TGTGCCAGCAGACACTATCGGGACAGAGCTTACGAGCAGTACTTC | CASRHYRDRAYEQYF
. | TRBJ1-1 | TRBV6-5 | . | TGTGCCAGCGGTCGGGGAGAGGGCACTGAAGCTTTCTTT | CASGRGEGTEAFF
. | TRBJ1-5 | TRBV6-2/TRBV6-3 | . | TGTGCCAGCACCCCGTTGGAGGGCAATCAGCCCCAGCATTTT | CASTPLEGNQPQHF
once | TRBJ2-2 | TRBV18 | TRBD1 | TGTGCCAGCACCACCGGGACAGGGGGGACCACCGGGGAGCTGTTTTTT | CASTTGTGGTTGELFF
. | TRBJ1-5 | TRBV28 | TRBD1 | TGTGCCAGCAGTTGGGACAGCCCTAATCAGCCCCAGCATTTT | CASSWDSPNQPQHF
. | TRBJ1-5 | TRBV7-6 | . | TGTGCCAGCAGCTTAGAGGCAGGCCGCAATCAGCCCCAGCATTTT | CASSLEAGRNQPQHF
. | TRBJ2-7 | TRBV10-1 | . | TGCGCCAGCAGTGAGTCAGGAGGGCTCCACGAGCAGTACTTC | CASSESGGLHEQYF
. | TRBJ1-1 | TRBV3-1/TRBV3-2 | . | TGTGCCAGCAGCCAAGGTACAGGGCGTTACACTGAAGCTTTCTTT | CASSQGTGRYTEAFF
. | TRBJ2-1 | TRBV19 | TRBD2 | TGTGCCAGTAGTTATAGCGGGAGTTCGGATGAGCAGTTCTTC | CASSYSGSSDEQFF
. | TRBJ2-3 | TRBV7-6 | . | TGTGCCAGCAGCTCGGGGTCATGGGGGGACGTGAGCACAGATACGCAGTATTTT | CASSSGSWGDVSTDTQYF
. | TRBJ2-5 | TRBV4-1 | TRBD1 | TGCGCCAGCAGCCACGGCCCGAGGGGGCCCGAGACCCAGTACTTC | CASSHGPRGPETQYF
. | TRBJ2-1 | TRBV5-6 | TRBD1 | TGTGCCAGACAGGGGCCCTACAATGAGCAGTTCTTC | CARQGPYNEQFF
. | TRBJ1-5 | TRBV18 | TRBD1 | TGTGCCAGCTCACCAGGCCAGGGGGATCAGCCCCAGCATTTT | CASSPGQGDQPQHF
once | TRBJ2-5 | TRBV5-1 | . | TGCGCCAGCAGCTTGGCTGGGGGGAACCAAGAGACCCAGTACTTC | CASSLAGGNQETQYF
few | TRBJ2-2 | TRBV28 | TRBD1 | TGTGCCAGCAGAAAGACAGGGGGCACCGGGGAGCTGTTTTTT | CASRKTGGTGELFF
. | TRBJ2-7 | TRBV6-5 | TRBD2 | TGTGCCAGCAGCGGCGGGAGGGGTTCCTACGAGCAGTACTTC | CASSGGRGSYEQYF